A single sample is the source of the 9 T cell receptor beta chains below, sequenced in a study of T cells expressing NK-cell markers. Reprocessing the 5' RACE reads, TCRdb reports a single entry for every CDR3 protein and omits DNA. The sample's table shows some 390,000 distinct CDR3 sequences. The sequenced sample was blood T cells: a sorted CD56 or NKG2C T cell subset, CD4+ or CD8+ T cells, or bulk PBMC T cells (not recorded which). The receptors derive from a woman between 45 and 60 years old in good health.

The V gene is TRBV27, the J gene TRBJ2-1; the TCRdb call, TRBD1, lacks DNA for checking. Germline V gene lookup returns CDR1 MNHEY and CDR2 SMNVEV (reference sequence). The CDR3 totals 15 residues. This CDR3 is CASSFGQGVYNEQFF.

The gene calls are TRBV5-1 and TRBJ2-7; TCRdb's D gene call, TRBD1, goes unchecked for lack of DNA. The CDR3 loop spans 15 amino acids. CDR1 is SGHRS, CDR2 YFSETQ, per germline. The CDR3: CASRVSRGGSYEQYF.

The chain joins TRBV7-2 to TRBJ1-5; the TCRdb D gene call, TRBD1, has no DNA to confirm it. The CDR3 extends over 13 amino acids. CDR1 and CDR2 (germline): SGHTA, FQGNSA. This chain's CDR3 is CASSLDSGQPQHF. Filled out from reference TRBV7-2 and TRBJ1-5, the complete variable domain reads GAGVSQSPSNKVTEKGKDVELRCDPISGHTALYWYRQSLGQGLEFLIYFQGNSAPDKSGLPSDRFSAERTGGSVSTLTIQRTQQEDSAVYLCASSLDSGQPQHFGDGTRLSIL.

The rearrangement uses TRBV5-1 and TRBJ2-3; TCRdb's D call of TRBD2 is untestable without DNA. The germline gives CDR1 SGHRS, CDR2 YFSETQ. The CDR3 length is 14 residues. The CDR3 sequence is CASRPSGSTDTQYF.

J is TRBJ2-2 and V is TRBV30. Germline-derived CDR1 and CDR2 are GTSNPN and SVGIG (reference sequence). The CDR3 is made up of 13 amino acids. The CDR3 spells CAWRTDFVGELFF.

The V gene is TRBV12-3 or TRBV12-4, the J gene TRBJ2-4; checking the TCRdb D call of TRBD2 is not possible without DNA. The length of the CDR3 is 15 residues. Here the CDR3 reads CASSLSSGGRNIQYF.

This rearrangement joins TRBV9 to TRBJ2-5; TCRdb proposes TRBD1, but this gene call is untestable without DNA. The CDR3 is made up of 14 amino acids. Germline CDR1 is SGDLS and CDR2 is YYNGEE. The CDR3 loop is CASSVAGGVETQYF.

The rearrangement joins TRBV10-3 to TRBJ2-1; TCRdb names TRBD2, which stays unverified in the absence of DNA. The CDR3 consists of 15 residues. Germline V lookup: CDR1 ENHRY, CDR2 SYGVKD. The CDR3 sequence is CASSLLGGEGNEQFF.

The CDR3 sequence is CASSLVREGWELFF. This sequence joins TRBV6-5 and TRBJ2-2; TCRdb's D call of TRBD2 is untestable without DNA. The germline CDR1 and CDR2 sequences are MNHEY and SVGAGI. The CDR3 runs to 14 residues.